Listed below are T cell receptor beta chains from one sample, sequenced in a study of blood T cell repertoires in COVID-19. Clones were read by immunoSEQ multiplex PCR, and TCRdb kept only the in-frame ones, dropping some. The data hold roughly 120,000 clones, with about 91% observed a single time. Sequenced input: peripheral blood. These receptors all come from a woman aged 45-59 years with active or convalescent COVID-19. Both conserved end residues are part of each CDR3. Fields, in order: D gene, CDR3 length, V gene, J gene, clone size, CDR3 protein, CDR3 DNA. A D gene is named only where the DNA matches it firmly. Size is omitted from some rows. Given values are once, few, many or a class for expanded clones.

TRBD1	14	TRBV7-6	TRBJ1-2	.	CASSPGQGNYGYTF	TGTGCCAGCAGTCCGGGACAGGGAAACTATGGCTACACCTTC
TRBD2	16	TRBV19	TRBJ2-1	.	CASSTTSGKLAGEQFF	TGTGCCAGTAGTACGACTAGCGGGAAACTAGCTGGTGAGCAGTTCTTC
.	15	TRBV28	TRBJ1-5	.	CASSLLGRTNQPQHF	TGTGCCAGCAGTTTGTTGGGCCGGACAAATCAGCCCCAGCATTTT
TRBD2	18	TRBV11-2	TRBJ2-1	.	CASSSPPSGNPSYNEQFF	TGTGCCAGCAGCTCCCCCCCTAGCGGGAACCCCTCCTACAATGAGCAGTTCTTC
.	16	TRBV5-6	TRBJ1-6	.	CASSLQPGESNSPLHF	TGTGCCAGCAGCTTGCAGCCAGGGGAGAGCAATTCACCCCTCCACTTT
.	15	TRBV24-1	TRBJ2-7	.	CATSAGGTPTYEQYF	TGTGCCACCAGTGCCGGGGGGACACCTACCTACGAGCAGTACTTC
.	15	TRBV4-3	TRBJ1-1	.	CASSPLPGSNTEAFF	TGCGCCAGCAGCCCCCTACCGGGTTCTAACACTGAAGCTTTCTTT
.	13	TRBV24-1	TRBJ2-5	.	CATSDGGQETQYF	TGTGCCACCAGTGATGGCGGGCAAGAGACCCAGTACTTC
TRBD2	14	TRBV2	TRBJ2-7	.	CASSAGLPTYEQYF	TGTGCCAGCAGCGCGGGACTACCGACCTACGAGCAGTACTTC
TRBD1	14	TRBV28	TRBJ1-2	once	CASSLPTGTYGYTF	TGTGCCAGCAGTCTCCCGACAGGGACTTATGGCTACACCTTC
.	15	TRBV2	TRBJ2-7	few	CASSELRFPSYEQYF	TGTGCCAGCAGTGAGCTCAGGTTTCCCTCCTACGAGCAGTACTTC
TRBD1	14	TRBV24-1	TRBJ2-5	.	CATSTGGIGETQYF	TGTGCCACCAGTACAGGGGGCATCGGGGAGACCCAGTACTTC
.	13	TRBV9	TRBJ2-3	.	CASTGGGTYTQYF	TGTGCCAGCACTGGCGGGGGCACTTATACGCAGTATTTT
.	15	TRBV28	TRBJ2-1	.	CASSPLDKSYNEQFF	TGTGCCAGCAGTCCCTTGGACAAATCCTACAATGAGCAGTTCTTC
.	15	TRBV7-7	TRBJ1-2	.	CASSLAREEIRGYTF	TGTGCTAGCAGCTTAGCCAGGGAAGAGATTCGTGGCTACACCTTC
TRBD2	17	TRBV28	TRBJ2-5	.	CASSHHQGLPWEETQYF	TGTGCCAGCAGTCACCATCAGGGACTACCCTGGGAGGAGACCCAGTACTTC
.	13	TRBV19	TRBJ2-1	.	CASSMDTYNEQFF	TGTGCCAGTAGTATGGACACCTACAATGAGCAGTTCTTC
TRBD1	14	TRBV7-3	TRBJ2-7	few	CASSQGDRPLEQYF	TGTGCCAGCAGCCAAGGGGACAGGCCCCTGGAGCAGTACTTC
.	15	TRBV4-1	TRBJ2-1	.	CASSQGGGAYNEQFF	TGCGCCAGCAGTCAGGGCGGGGGCGCGTACAATGAGCAGTTCTTC
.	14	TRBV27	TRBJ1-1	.	CASTPTVIDTEAFF	TGTGCCAGCACCCCGACAGTAATTGACACTGAAGCTTTCTTT
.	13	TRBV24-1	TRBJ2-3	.	CATGQHDTDTQYF	TGTGCCACCGGGCAGCACGACACAGATACGCAGTATTTT
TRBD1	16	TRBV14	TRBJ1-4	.	CASSRRQGGTNEKLFF	TGTGCCAGCAGCCGCCGACAGGGAGGCACTAATGAAAAACTGTTTTTT
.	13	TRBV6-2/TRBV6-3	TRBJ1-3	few	CASSLNFRNTIYF	TGTGCCAGCAGTTTAAACTTCAGAAACACCATATATTTT
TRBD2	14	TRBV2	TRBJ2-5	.	CASSSGRDQETQYF	TGTGCCAGCAGTAGCGGGAGGGATCAAGAGACCCAGTACTTC
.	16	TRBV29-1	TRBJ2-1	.	CSVDPGGTGMPNEQFF	TGCAGCGTGGACCCGGGGGGGACAGGGATGCCCAATGAGCAGTTCTTC
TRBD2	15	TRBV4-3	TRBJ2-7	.	CASSPRTSGWGEQYF	TGCGCCAGCAGCCCCCGGACTAGCGGGTGGGGCGAGCAGTACTTC
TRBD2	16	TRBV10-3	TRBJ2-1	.	CAISGPGTSGTNEQFF	TGTGCCATCAGTGGACCAGGGACTAGCGGGACAAATGAGCAGTTCTTC
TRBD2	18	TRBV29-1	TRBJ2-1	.	CSVFGTSGRPSSYNEQFF	TGCAGCGTATTCGGGACTAGCGGCCGGCCTAGCTCCTACAATGAGCAGTTCTTC
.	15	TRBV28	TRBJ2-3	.	CASSPGGARGDTQYF	TGTGCCAGCAGCCCTGGGGGGGCTAGAGGGGATACGCAGTATTTT
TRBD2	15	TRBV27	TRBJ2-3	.	CASSLRLAGGDTQYF	TGTGCCAGCAGTCTGAGACTAGCGGGAGGGGATACGCAGTATTTT
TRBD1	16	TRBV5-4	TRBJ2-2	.	CASSSGTGYSTGELFF	TGTGCCAGCAGCTCCGGGACAGGGTATTCCACCGGGGAGCTGTTTTTT
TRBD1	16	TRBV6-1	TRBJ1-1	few	CASSEDVRGRPGEAFF	TGTGCCAGCAGTGAAGATGTCAGGGGGCGGCCGGGTGAAGCTTTCTTT
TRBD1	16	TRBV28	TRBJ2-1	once	CASSPGQGPSYNEQFF	TGTGCCAGCAGTCCGGGACAGGGGCCCTCCTACAATGAGCAGTTCTTC
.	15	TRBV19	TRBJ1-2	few	CASTTGGASSYGYTF	TGTGCCAGTACTACGGGGGGGGCTTCGTCCTATGGCTACACCTTC
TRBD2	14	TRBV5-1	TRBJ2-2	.	CASRTSQVSGELFF	TGCGCCAGCAGGACTAGCCAAGTGTCCGGGGAGCTGTTTTTT
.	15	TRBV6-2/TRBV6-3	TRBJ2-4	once	CASSYLSTAKNIQYF	TGTGCCAGCAGTTACTTGTCTACAGCCAAAAACATTCAGTACTTC
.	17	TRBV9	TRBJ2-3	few	CASSGEDSIFSTDTQYF	TGTGCCAGCAGCGGAGAGGACAGTATCTTCAGCACAGATACGCAGTATTTT
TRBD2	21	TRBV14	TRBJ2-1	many	CASSQDFSSGRTMGFYNEQFF	TGTGCCAGCAGCCAAGATTTTTCTAGCGGGAGAACTATGGGATTTTACAATGAGCAGTTCTTC
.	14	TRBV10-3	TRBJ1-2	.	CAISESTADYGYTF	TGTGCCATCAGTGAGTCGACAGCAGACTATGGCTACACCTTC
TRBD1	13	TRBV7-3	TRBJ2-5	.	CASSLTGDETQYF	TGTGCCAGCAGCTTGACAGGGGATGAGACCCAGTACTTC
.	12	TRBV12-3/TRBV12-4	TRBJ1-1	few	CASSHLQGIAFF	TGTGCCAGCAGCCACCTTCAGGGGATAGCTTTCTTT
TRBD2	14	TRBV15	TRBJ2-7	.	CATSEGLGSHEQYF	TGTGCCACCAGCGAGGGACTAGGTAGTCACGAGCAGTACTTC